The sequence of this TCR beta chain was determined in a study of CD8+ T cells in alopecia areata. Regarding the study as a whole: Scalp clonality dropped significantly under tofacitinib, as did expanded CD8+ top-100 clones. Many expanded lesional clones stayed in scalp and blood while on tofacitinib.

Concerning this clone: What it recognizes is unknown.

V was cut by 4 bases and J by 0 bases, with 15 bases left in between. Germline CDR1 is PRHDT and CDR2 is FYEKMQ (reference sequence). The CDR3 is made up of 16 amino acids. cDNA prepared by RNA extraction and subsequent reverse transcription served as the template for sequencing. Sequencing was performed with immunoSEQ multiplex PCR; in TCRdb, only in-frame clones are kept and a portion is missing. Found here are 120,000 to 150,000 clones, approximately 90% of them singletons; the top ten hold 13%. Regarding treatment: oral pan-JAK inhibitor, 5-10 mg twice daily. The material was CD8+ T cells sorted from blood, obtained at week 4, from a patient treated with tofacitinib. The receptor was derived from a human donor with alopecia areata. The chain links TRBV13 to TRBJ1-2; D remains unclear. The CDR3 nucleotides read TGTGCCAGCAGCTCCGGAGCCCCTAGAACTAACTATGGCTACACCTTC. It codes for CASSSGAPRTNYGYTF.